This TCR beta chain was documented in a study of blood T cell repertoires in COVID-19. Study information: Collection of acute and convalescent COVID-19 samples took place in the United States, Italy and Spain. PBMCs, B-cell-depleted T cells, or T cells were the source of the cDNA or gDNA that made up the material.

In the original analysis: Amplification of reference gene primers provided the estimated nucleated cell counts. Here immunoSEQ multiplex PCR was the method, and the copy in TCRdb shows in-frame clones only, minus some. V, J and clone size reflect that table, while D and trimming were determined from the DNA. Here the sample spans 110,000 to 150,000 clones, about 80% being singletons. Sequencing input: peripheral blood. The receptor comes from a human donor in a cohort sampled during active COVID-19.

CDR3 sequence: CASSQERTQGPHNEQFF. CDR3 DNA sequence: TGTGCCAGCAGCCAAGAGAGAACCCAGGGGCCCCACAATGAGCAGTTCTTC. The chain employs TRBV4-2 and TRBJ2-1; weak D call: TRBD1 (6 bases). There are 17 residues in the CDR3. Per the germline V gene, CDR1 is LGHNA and CDR2 is YNFKEQ. Trimming took 0 bases from V and 5 from J, leaving 17 bases between them.